This record covers a single T cell receptor (beta chain). The data stem from a study of blood T cell repertoires in COVID-19. The ends lost 1 base at V and 6 bases at J; junction bases unmatched: 9. The CDR3 is 17 residues long. CDR1 and CDR2 from the germline V gene are KGHSH and LQKENI. In the original workflow: Nucleated cell counts were estimated from reference gene primer amplification. Libraries were prepared by immunoSEQ multiplex PCR; TCRdb keeps only in-frame clonotypes and omits some of them. The D gene and trimming were derived from the DNA, and the V and J assignments and clone size from that table. The profile shows approximately 35,000 clones, approximately 85% of them singletons.

The source is a man between 60 and 75 years old with active COVID-19. Source material: peripheral blood. The chain carries TRBV18 and TRBJ2-1, with 10 bases fitting TRBD2. Written as DNA, the CDR3 is TGTGCCAGCTCACCACAGGCCCCCGGGACTAGCGCCAATGAGCAGTTCTTC. It specifies CASSPQAPGTSANEQFF.